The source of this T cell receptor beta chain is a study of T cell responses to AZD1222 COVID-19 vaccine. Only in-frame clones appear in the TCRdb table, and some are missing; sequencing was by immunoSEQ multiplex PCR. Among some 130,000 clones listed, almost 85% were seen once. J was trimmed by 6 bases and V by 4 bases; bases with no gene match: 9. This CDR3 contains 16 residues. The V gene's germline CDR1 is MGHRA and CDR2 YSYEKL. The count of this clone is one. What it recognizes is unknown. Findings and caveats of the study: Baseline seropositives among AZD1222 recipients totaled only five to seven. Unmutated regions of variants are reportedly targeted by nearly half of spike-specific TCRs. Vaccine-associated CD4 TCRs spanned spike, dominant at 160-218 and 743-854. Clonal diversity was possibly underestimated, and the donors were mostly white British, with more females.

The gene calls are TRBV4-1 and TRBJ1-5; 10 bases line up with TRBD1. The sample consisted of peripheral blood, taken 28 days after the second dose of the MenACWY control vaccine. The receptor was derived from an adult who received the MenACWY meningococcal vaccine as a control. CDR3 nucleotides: TGCGCCAGCAGCCCGGAGTGGACAGGGGGTGGTCAGCCCCAGCATTTT. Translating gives CASSPEWTGGGQPQHF.